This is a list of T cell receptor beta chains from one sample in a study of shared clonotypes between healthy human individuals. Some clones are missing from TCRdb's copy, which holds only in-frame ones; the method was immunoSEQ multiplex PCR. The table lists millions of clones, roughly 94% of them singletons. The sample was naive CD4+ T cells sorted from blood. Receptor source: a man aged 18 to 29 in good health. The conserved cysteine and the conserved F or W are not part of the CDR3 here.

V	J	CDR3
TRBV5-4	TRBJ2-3	ASSLAGRFRDTQY
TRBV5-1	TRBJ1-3	ASSPSDSFGNTIY
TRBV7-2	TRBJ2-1	ASSRGTSGTYEQF
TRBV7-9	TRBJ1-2	ASSLDGQGNYGYT
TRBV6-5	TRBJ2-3	ASRERGFTDTQY
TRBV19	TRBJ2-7	ASSARDRDGEQY
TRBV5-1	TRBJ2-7	ASSPGLAGGIYEQY
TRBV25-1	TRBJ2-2	ASSESLVLNTGELF
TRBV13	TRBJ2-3	ASRATISTDTQY
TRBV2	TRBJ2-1	ATDRTSGIGTGEQF